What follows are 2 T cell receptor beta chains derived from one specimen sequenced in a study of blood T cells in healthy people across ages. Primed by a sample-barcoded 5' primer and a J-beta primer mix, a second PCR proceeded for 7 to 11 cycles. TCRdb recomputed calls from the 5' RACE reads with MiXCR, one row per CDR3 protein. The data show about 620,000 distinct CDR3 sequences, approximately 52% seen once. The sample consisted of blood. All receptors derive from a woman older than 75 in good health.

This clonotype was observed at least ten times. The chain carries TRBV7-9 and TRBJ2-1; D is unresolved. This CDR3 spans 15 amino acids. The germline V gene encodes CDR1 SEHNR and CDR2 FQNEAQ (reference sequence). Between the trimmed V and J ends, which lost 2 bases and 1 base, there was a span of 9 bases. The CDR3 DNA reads TGTGCCAGCAGCTTACGCCCTCATTCCTACAATGAGCAGTTCTTC. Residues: CASSLRPHSYNEQFF.

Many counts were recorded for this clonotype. The CDR3 region has the DNA TGCAGCGTTGAAGGTTTCTCAGATACGCAGTATTTT. Its protein is CSVEGFSDTQYF. The chain combines TRBV29-1 with TRBJ2-3; no definite D call. The germline V gene has CDR1 SQVTM and CDR2 ANQGSEA. With 1 base removed from V and 4 bases from J, the gap between germline ends came to 6 bases. The CDR3 runs to 12 residues.